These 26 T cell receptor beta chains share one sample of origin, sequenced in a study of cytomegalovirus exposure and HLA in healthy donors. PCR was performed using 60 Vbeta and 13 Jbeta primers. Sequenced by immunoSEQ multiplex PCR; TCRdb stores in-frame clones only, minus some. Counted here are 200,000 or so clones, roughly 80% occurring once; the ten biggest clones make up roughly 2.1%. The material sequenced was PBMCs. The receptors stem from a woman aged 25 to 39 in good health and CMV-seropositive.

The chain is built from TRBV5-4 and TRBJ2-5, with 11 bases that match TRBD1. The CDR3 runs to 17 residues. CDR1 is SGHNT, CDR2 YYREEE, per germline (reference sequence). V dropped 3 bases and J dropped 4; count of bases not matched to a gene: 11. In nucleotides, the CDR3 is TGTGCCAGCAGCTCCATGGCCGGGACAGGGGGGAGAGAGACCCAGTACTTC. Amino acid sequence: CASSSMAGTGGRETQYF.

In DNA form, the CDR3 reads TGTGCCAGCAGTGATTCTAGCTTGTCAGATACGCAGTATTTT. It specifies CASSDSSLSDTQYF. The rearrangement uses TRBV2 and TRBJ2-3, with TRBD2 as a possible D gene (5 bases). Germline V lookup: CDR1 SNHLY, CDR2 FYNNEI. The CDR3 totals 14 residues. The germline V and J ends were trimmed by 3 bases and 4 bases, with 11 bases remaining between them.

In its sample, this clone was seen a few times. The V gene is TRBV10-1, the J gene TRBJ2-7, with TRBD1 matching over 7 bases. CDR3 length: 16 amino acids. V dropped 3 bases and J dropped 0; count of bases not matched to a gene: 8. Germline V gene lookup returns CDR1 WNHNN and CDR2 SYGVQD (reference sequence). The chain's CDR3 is CASSDTTTGVSYEQYF. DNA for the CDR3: TGCGCCAGCAGTGATACTACCACAGGGGTCTCCTACGAGCAGTACTTC.

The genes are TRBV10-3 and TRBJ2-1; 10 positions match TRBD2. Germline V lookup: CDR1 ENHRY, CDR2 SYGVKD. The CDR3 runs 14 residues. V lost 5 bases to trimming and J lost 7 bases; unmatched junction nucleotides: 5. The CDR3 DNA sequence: TGTGCCATCAGTATTAGCGGGGGGTCTAATGAGCAGTTCTTC. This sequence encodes CAISISGGSNEQFF.

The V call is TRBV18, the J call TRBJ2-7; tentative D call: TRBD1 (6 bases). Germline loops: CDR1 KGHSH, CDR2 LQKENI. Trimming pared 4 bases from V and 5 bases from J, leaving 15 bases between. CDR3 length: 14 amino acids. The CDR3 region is CASSLYQGMDEQYF. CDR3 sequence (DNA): TGTGCCAGCTCACTCTACCAGGGGATGGACGAGCAGTACTTC.

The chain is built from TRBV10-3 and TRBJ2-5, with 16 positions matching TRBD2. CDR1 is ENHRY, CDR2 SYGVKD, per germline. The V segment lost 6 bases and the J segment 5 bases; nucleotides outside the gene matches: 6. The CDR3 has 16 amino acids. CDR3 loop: CAISFGTSGGAETQYF. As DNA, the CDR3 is TGTGCCATCAGCTTCGGGACTAGCGGGGGGGCCGAGACCCAGTACTTC.

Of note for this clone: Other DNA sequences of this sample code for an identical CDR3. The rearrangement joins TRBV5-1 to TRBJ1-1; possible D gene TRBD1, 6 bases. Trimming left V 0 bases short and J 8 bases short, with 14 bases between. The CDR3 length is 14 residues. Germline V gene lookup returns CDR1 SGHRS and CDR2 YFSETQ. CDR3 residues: CASSLVQGNTEAFF. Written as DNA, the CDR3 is TGCGCCAGCAGCTTGGTACAGGGAAATACGGAAGCTTTCTTT.

This CDR3 reads CASSQEGVWGQGTMNTEAFF. The CDR3, as DNA: TGCGCCAGCAGCCAAGAAGGAGTTTGGGGACAGGGGACTATGAACACTGAAGCTTTCTTT. The chain joins TRBV4-3 to TRBJ1-1; 10 positions match TRBD1. The J segment lost 0 bases and the V segment lost 0 bases, leaving 13 bases of the junction unmatched. This CDR3 has 20 residues. Per germline, CDR1 LGHNA and CDR2 YSLEER.

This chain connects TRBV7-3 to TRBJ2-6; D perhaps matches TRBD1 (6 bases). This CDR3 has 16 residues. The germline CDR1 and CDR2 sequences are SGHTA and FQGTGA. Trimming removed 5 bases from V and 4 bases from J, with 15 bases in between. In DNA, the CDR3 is TGTGCCAGCAGCCCACAAGCCACAGGGGGGGCCAACGTCCTGACTTTC. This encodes CASSPQATGGANVLTF.

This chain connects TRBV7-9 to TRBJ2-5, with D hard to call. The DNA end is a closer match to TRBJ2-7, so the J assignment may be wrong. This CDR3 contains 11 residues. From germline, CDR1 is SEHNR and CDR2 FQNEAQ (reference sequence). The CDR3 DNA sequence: TGTGCCAGCAGCCATTACTACGAGCAGTACTTC. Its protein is CASSHYYEQYF.

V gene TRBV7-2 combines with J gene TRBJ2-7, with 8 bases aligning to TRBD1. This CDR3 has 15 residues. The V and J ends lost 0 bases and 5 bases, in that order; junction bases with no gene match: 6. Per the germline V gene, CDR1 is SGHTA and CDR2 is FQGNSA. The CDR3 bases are TGTGCCAGCAGCTTAGCCGCCGGGACAGGAAACGAGCAGTACTTC. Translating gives CASSLAAGTGNEQYF.

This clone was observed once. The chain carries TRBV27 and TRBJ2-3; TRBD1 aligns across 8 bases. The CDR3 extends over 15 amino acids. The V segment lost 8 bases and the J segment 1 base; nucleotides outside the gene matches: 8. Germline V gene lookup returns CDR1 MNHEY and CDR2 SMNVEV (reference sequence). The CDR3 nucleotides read TGTGCCAGCGGTTACGGACAGGGAGGCACAGATACGCAGTATTTT. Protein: CASGYGQGGTDTQYF.

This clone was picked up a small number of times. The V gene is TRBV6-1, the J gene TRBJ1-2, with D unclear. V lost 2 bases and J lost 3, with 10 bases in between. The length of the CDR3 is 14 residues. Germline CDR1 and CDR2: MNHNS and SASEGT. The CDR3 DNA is TGTGCCAGCAGTGAACGGGGATGGGACTATGGCTACACCTTC. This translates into CASSERGWDYGYTF.

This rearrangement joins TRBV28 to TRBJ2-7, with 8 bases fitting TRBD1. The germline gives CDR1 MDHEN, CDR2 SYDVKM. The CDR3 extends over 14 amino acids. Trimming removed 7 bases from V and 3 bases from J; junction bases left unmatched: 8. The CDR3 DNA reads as TGTGCCAGCACCCTGGGACAGGCGAGCTACGAGCAGTACTTC. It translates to CASTLGQASYEQYF. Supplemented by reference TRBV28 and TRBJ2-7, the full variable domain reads DVKVTQSSRYLVKRTGEKVFLECVQDMDHENMFWYRQDPGLGLRLIYFSYDVKMKEKGDIPEGYSVSREKKERFSLILESASTNQTSMYLCASTLGQASYEQYFGPGTRLTVT.

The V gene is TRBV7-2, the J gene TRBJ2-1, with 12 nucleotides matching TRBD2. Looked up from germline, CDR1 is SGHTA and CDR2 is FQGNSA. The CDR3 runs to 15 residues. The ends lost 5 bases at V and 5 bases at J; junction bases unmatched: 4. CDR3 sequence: CASSPRLAGDNEQFF. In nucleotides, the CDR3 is TGTGCCAGCAGCCCCCGACTAGCGGGGGACAATGAGCAGTTCTTC.

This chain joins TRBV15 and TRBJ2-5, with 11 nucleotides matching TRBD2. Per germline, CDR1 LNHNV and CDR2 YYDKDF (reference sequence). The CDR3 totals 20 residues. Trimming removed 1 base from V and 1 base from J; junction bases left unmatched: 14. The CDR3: CATSRAPQALAGGPQETQYF. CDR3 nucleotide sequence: TGTGCCACCAGCAGAGCTCCACAAGCCTTAGCGGGAGGGCCCCAAGAGACCCAGTACTTC.

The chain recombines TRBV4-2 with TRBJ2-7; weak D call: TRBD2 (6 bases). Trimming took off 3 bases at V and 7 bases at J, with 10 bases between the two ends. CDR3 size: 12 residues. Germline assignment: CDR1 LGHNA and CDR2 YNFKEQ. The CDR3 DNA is TGTGCCAGCAGCCACGATGGGGGGGAGCAGTACTTC. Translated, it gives CASSHDGGEQYF.

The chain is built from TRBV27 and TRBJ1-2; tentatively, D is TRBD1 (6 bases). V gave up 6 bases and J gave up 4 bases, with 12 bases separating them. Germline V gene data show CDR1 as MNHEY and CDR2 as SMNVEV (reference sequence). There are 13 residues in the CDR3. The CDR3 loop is CASRAGGLYGYTF. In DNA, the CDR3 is TGTGCCAGCAGAGCGGGGGGGCTCTATGGCTACACCTTC.

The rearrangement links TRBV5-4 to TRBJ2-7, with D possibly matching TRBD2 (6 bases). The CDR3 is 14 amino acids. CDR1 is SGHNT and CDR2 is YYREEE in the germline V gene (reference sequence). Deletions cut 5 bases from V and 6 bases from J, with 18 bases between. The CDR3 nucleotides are TGTGCCAGCAGTAGTAGTTTGGGACTCGGCGAGCAGTACTTC. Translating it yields CASSSSLGLGEQYF.

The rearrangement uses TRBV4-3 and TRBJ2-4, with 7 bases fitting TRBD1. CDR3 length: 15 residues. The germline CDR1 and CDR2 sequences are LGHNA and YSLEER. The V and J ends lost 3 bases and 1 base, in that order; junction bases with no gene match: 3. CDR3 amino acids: CASSHVDRAKNIQYF. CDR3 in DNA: TGCGCCAGCAGCCATGTGGACAGGGCCAAAAACATTCAGTACTTC.

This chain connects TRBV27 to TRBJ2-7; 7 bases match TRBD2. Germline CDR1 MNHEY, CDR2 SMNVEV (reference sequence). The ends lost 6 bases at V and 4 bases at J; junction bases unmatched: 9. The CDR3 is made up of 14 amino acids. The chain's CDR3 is CASSKGRAGYEQYF. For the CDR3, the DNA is TGTGCCAGCAGCAAGGGGAGAGCGGGGTACGAGCAGTACTTC.

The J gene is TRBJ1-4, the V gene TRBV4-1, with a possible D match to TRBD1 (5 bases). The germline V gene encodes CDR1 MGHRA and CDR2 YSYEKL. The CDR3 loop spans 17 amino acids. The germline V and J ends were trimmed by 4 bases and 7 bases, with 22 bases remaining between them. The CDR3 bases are TGCGCCAGCAGCCTTCAAGGGCTGATCAGGGATGGTGAAAAACTGTTTTTT. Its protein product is CASSLQGLIRDGEKLFF.

CDR3 residues: CASSPFGTSGTDTQYF. The CDR3 DNA reads as TGCGCCAGCAGCCCATTTGGGACTAGCGGCACAGATACGCAGTATTTT. This chain joins TRBV5-1 and TRBJ2-3, with 10 bases fitting TRBD2. Germline-derived CDR1 and CDR2 are SGHRS and YFSETQ. This CDR3 is built from 16 residues. After removal of 4 bases from V and 1 base from J, the junction contained 6 bases not matched to a gene.

The CDR3 sequence: CASRVPGTQYF. CDR3 nucleotides: TGTGCCAGCAGGGTCCCAGGTACGCAGTATTTT. The chain recombines TRBV28 with TRBJ2-3; no clear D gene. CDR3 length: 11 residues. With 6 bases removed from V and 8 bases from J, the gap between germline ends came to 9 bases. Germline CDR1 and CDR2: MDHEN and SYDVKM.

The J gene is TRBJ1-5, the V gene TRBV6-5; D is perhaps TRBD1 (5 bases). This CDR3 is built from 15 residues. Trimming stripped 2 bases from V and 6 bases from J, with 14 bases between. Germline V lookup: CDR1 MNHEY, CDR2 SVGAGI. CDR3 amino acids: CASSYGAPEGQPQHF. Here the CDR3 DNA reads TGTGCCAGCAGTTACGGGGCACCCGAAGGTCAGCCCCAGCATTTT.

CDR3 residues: CASSLQATVINEQFF. The DNA of the CDR3 is TGCGCCAGCAGCTTGCAAGCGACTGTTATAAATGAGCAGTTCTTC. The chain joins TRBV5-1 to TRBJ2-1; D is unclear. CDR1 is SGHRS, CDR2 YFSETQ, per germline. The CDR3 runs 15 residues. V was cut by 1 base and J by 7 bases, with 15 bases left in between.